This record concerns one T cell receptor (beta chain) sequence. This sample is part of a study of T cell changes during pregnancy in multiple sclerosis. Trimming took off 7 bases at V and 1 base at J, with 13 bases between the two ends. CDR1 and CDR2 (germline): SQVTM, ANQGSEA. The CDR3 spans 13 residues. Here immunoSEQ multiplex PCR was the method, and the copy in TCRdb shows in-frame clones only, minus some. The data hold approximately 93,000 clones, with approximately 89% observed a single time. V is TRBV29-1 and J is TRBJ1-1; D not resolved. This TCR derives from a female donor in good health, enrolled as a control in a pregnancy study. The specimen comprised peripheral blood, sampled in the first trimester of pregnancy. This CDR3 is CSANEVPNTEAFF. CDR3 DNA sequence: TGCAGCGCCAACGAGGTTCCGAACACTGAAGCTTTCTTT.